This T cell receptor (beta chain) comes out of a study of CD8+ T cells in alopecia areata. TCR sequencing used cDNA made by reverse transcription of extracted RNA. This table comes from immunoSEQ multiplex PCR, and its TCRdb copy is limited to in-frame clones, with some not included. The sample shows fewer than 110,000 clones, 65% to 90% of them seen only once. Treatment: oral pan-JAK inhibitor, 5-10 mg twice daily. The CDR3 loop spans 14 amino acids. Germline V gene sequence: CDR1 SGHNT, CDR2 YYREEE (reference sequence). V lost 1 base to trimming and J lost 3 bases; unmatched junction nucleotides: 1.

The J gene is TRBJ2-3, the V gene TRBV5-4; 8 nucleotides align to TRBD1. The sequenced sample was CD8+ T cells sorted from blood, obtained at roughly week 30, from a patient treated with tofacitinib. This receptor was obtained from a human donor with alopecia areata. CDR3 in DNA: TGTGCCAGCAGCTTGTACAGGGGGACAGATACGCAGTATTTT. It encodes CASSLYRGTDTQYF.